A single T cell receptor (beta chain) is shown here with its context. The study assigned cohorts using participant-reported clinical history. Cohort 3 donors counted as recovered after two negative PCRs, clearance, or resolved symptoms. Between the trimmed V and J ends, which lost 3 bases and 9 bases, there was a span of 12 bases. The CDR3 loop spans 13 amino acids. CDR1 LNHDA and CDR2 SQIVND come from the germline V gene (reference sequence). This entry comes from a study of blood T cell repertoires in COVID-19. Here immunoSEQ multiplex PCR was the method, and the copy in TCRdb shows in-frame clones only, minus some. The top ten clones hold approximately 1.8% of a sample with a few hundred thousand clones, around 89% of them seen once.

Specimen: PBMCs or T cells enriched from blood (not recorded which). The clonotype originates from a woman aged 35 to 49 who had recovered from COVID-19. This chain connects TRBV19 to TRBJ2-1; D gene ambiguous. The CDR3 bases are TGTGCCAGTAGTATCTTATCAGGAACTGAGCAGTTCTTC. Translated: CASSILSGTEQFF.